What follows is one TCR beta chain and its context. Its antigen has not been determined. It has no much larger one-base neighbor in the sample; base qualities were not kept. Collaborating institutions collected whole blood in K2EDTA tubes following their own protocols. For TCRbeta analysis, collaborator samples were shipped as frozen whole blood, as isolated PBMCs, or as DNA extracted from either sample type. This record comes from a study of blood T cell repertoires in COVID-19 (dated by TCRdb to about 2020). Background on the whole study: Samples from collaborators originated in the United States, Italy and Spain and spanned both the acute and convalescent phases of COVID-19. Sample metadata almost always included a de-identified subject ID, COVID-19 status, age in years and sex. HLA class I and class II types, where available, came from metadata supplied by the sample provider rather than from assay-based typing. The dataset comprised deeply sampled blood TCRbeta repertoires from subjects exposed to, actively infected with, or recovered from COVID-19. The samples were drawn from the first 160 participants of the ongoing ImmuneRACE study and from 1,254 subjects provided by 6 global collaborators. The prospective study material was composed of cDNA or gDNA derived from T cells, B-cell-depleted T cells, or PBMCs. The repertoires were released in a freely available public database intended as a resource for research on the immune response to SARS-CoV-2.

From the cysteine through the phenylalanine, the CDR3 covers 13 amino acids. Only the CDR3 portion is preserved as DNA: 39 bases, with reading frame beginning at the first base. Trimming removed 10 bases from V and 8 bases from J; the gene matches leave 13 bases unexplained. Taken from the germline V gene (reference sequence), the CDR1 and CDR2 loops are MNHNY and SVGAGI. TCRbeta CDR3 regions were amplified from genomic DNA by means of the immunoSEQ Assay, a bias-controlled multiplex PCR. Per the source publication's procedure: Nucleated cell counts per sample were estimated from amplification of reference gene primers within the assay. Sequence reads were collapsed and filtered to measure the absolute abundance of every unique TCRbeta CDR3 rearrangement. For each sample, productive Simpson clonality was calculated by taking the square root of Simpson's diversity index across productive rearrangements. The immuneACCESS repertoire file appears here via TCRdb, limited to in-frame rearrangements. These files lack a portion of the clones; in checked studies, under half of the deficit traces to unresolved V genes, and the cause of the others is not known. That table supplies the V and J calls and clone size; D and trimming were determined from the DNA. The sample table lists 70,000 or so clones, around four fifths of them with a count of one. The biggest ten clones account for approximately 2.4% of the sample.

Results and caveats for the whole study, not just this receptor: How much clinical and demographic metadata was included differed by source and by participant, and the metadata was provided uncurated.

The receptor chain draws on TRBV6-6 and TRBJ1-2; 7 middle bases align to TRBD1. The sequenced sample was peripheral blood. This sequence originates from a man older than 75 with active or convalescent COVID-19. The DNA sequence is as follows: TGTGCCACCCAGTTACGGGACAGTATGGGCTACACCTTC. It specifies CATQLRDSMGYTF.